The sequence of this T cell receptor beta chain was determined in a study of cytotoxic CD8 clonotypes in ibrutinib-treated CLL (dated by TCRdb to the early 2020s). Turning to the overall study: The cohort had about a dozen relapsed/refractory and around 14 treatment-naive patients; roughly 17 were IGHV unmutated. Samples averaged about 260,000 productive templates and approximately 100,000 productive rearrangements. The response samples were drawn at a median of roughly eleven months into treatment, with a range of about 6 to 36 months. Cryopreserved peripheral blood mononuclear cells were obtained before treatment, at response, and at either sustained remission or disease progression. Patients were still on ibrutinib when every remission and progressive disease sample was collected. Of the 90 or so participants in the trial, roughly 25 had longitudinal samples available. Responses were partial in roughly 24 patients and complete in 2; after median 68 months follow-up, some 14 stayed in remission and some twelve progressed. General study outcomes and caveats: At baseline, clonality was higher than in age-matched healthy donors and showed a strong correlation with circulating CD8+ T-cell counts. An increase in clonality was observed at ibrutinib response, with clonality remaining stable during sustained remission and falling back toward baseline at progression. Sampling times were not matched between patients in sustained remission and patients whose disease was progressing, and lymph node repertoires were not examined. Public clonotypes were found to be uncommon and were observed to contract or remain stable during treatment; the increase in clonality was shown to reflect expansion of private clonotypes at ibrutinib response.

Turning to this clone: Which antigen it targets is not known. No much larger clone exists at a distance of one base, and base qualities are not known.

Each clonotype received, on average, 10x coverage in deep resolution sequencing performed on a MiSeq, where the target depth lay between 1 in 1 million and 1 in 200,000 T cells. TCR beta libraries were generated with the immunoSEQ hsTCRB Kit. The study's processing was this. The data were analyzed with ImmunoSEQ Analyzer and ImmunoSEQ Data Assistant, and V, D and J gene assignments followed IMGT definitions. Clonality was computed as one minus normalized Shannon entropy of productive rearrangement frequencies, ranging from 0 to 1. Only overrepresented clonotypes making up at least 0.05% of the repertoire of each patient were included in the public clonotype analysis. Some 14 age-matched healthy donor repertoires from immuneACCESS served as clonality controls. This immuneACCESS table, as held by TCRdb, lists in-frame sequences with V and J called but not all clones. Of the missing ones, under half trace to an unresolved V gene in checked studies; the others have no known cause. The V and J calls and clone size are taken from that table; D and trimming were inferred from the DNA. The sample profile shows roughly 97,000 clones; around 80% of them were found once. Approximately 30% of the sample belongs to the ten largest clones.

Per the germline V gene, ENHRY is the CDR1 and SYGVKD is the CDR2. From the cysteine up to the phenylalanine, the CDR3 has a length of 12 residues. CDR3 DNA only is kept here, 36 bases in frame from base 1. V lost 4 bases and J lost 7 bases, and the count of bases not matched to a germline gene is 4. This specimen's time point label, interpreted: approximately eleven months on ibrutinib. For TCR beta library preparation, roughly 2 micrograms of genomic DNA were isolated from cryopreserved PBMCs. High-throughput TCR beta sequencing was performed on longitudinal blood samples from CLL patients receiving ibrutinib monotherapy. The patients were enrolled in a single-center, open-label phase 2 trial of ibrutinib monotherapy.

Specimen: PBMCs, collected after 12 months of ibrutinib treatment. The V gene is TRBV10-3 and the J gene is TRBJ2-7, and TRBD2 aligns with 7 junction nucleotides. This receptor was taken from a human donor with chronic lymphocytic leukemia. The bases are TGTGCCATCAGTGGGGAGGGCTGGGAGCAGTACTTC. Translated, it gives CAISGEGWEQYF.